This T cell receptor (beta chain) was observed in a study of CD8+ T cells in alopecia areata. Treatment described: oral pan-JAK inhibitor, 5-10 mg twice daily. Germline CDR1 is DFQATT and CDR2 is SNEGSKA (reference sequence). The V end lost 4 bases, the J end lost 6 bases, and 3 bases lay between the germline ends. The CDR3 is made up of 9 amino acids. The authors extracted RNA and reverse transcribed it into cDNA as the sequencing template. TCRdb's table, derived via immunoSEQ multiplex PCR, lists solely in-frame clones and lacks some. There are over 100,000 clones in the sample; 53% occur only once, and 0.46% lies in the top ten. Concerning this clone: The antigen remains unidentified.

Notes on the study in general: Because one nonresponder was included, the link of baseline CD8+ expansion to response is considered uncertain. Persistence in scalp and blood during tofacitinib was observed for many expanded lesional clones.

This material consisted of CD4+ T cells sorted from blood, taken at week 4, from a patient treated with tofacitinib. This clonotype was sampled from a human donor with alopecia areata. The V call is TRBV20-1, the J call TRBJ1-1; D gene uncertain. The CDR3 here is CSANPEAFF. In DNA, the CDR3 is TGCAGTGCTAATCCTGAAGCTTTCTTT.